This TCR beta chain was captured in a study of T cell responses to AZD1222 COVID-19 vaccine. Study-wide findings and caveats: Possibly, clonal diversity was underestimated; donors were largely white British and included more females. The study found vaccine-associated CD4 TCRs spanning spike, dominant at 160-218 and 743-854.

Turning to this clone: Its antigen is undetermined.

Germline-derived CDR1 and CDR2 are SQVTM and ANQGSEA. The CDR3 is made up of 12 amino acids. Trimming shortened V by 1 base and J by 5 bases, and 8 bases separated the two germline ends. TCRdb's table, derived via immunoSEQ multiplex PCR, lists solely in-frame clones and lacks some. The sample carries roughly 85,000 clones, approximately 90% recorded once. V is TRBV29-1 and J is TRBJ1-2, with D tentatively TRBD1 (5 bases). The sequencing here drew on peripheral blood, taken 28 days after the second AZD1222 dose. The TCR sequence derives from an adult who received the AZD1222 COVID-19 vaccine. CDR3 protein: CSVEGQHYGYTF. DNA for the CDR3: TGCAGCGTTGAAGGACAGCATTATGGCTACACCTTC.